A single sample is the source of the 9 T cell receptor beta chains below, sequenced in a study of blood T cell repertoires in COVID-19. Method: immunoSEQ multiplex PCR; TCRdb's copy keeps in-frame clones and lacks some. The sample shows a few hundred thousand clones, about 91% of them seen only once. Sequencing was done on a sample of PBMCs or T cells enriched from blood (not recorded which). These receptors originate from a human donor in a cohort exposed to, infected with or recovered from COVID-19 (not recorded which). The donor label of this sample is uncertain.

V usage is TRBV7-3 and J usage is TRBJ2-7; TRBD1 is a possible D gene (6 bases). V was pared by 5 bases and J by 3 bases, with 11 bases between. Germline V lookup: CDR1 SGHTA, CDR2 FQGTGA. This CDR3 comprises 13 residues. CDR3 DNA sequence: TGTGCCAGCAGCCCGGGACACGGCTACGAGCAGTACTTC. It is translated as CASSPGHGYEQYF.

The chain couples TRBV21-1 to TRBJ2-7; the DNA was not compared with TRBD2, the D call given in the table. TRBV21-1 is noted as a pseudogene. This CDR3 has 16 amino acids. CDR3 in DNA: TGTGCCAGCAGCAAAGTAGGTCCGGGGGGGCCCTACGAGCAGTACTTC. It translates to CASSKVGPGGPYEQYF.

The rearrangement links TRBV7-9 to TRBJ2-6; D is perhaps TRBD2 (5 bases). This CDR3 spans 16 amino acids. Germline loops: CDR1 SEHNR, CDR2 FQNEAQ (reference sequence). Trimming left V 0 bases short and J 2 bases short, with 8 bases between. As DNA, the CDR3 is TGTGCCAGCAGCTTAGCGCGGGCAGCTGGGGCCAACGTCCTGACTTTC. Translating it yields CASSLARAAGANVLTF.

The chain joins TRBV5-8 to TRBJ2-5; D unclear. The V end lost 3 bases, the J end lost 3 bases, and 9 bases lay between the germline ends. CDR1 and CDR2 from the germline V gene are SGHTS and YDEGEE. CDR3 length equals 13 residues. The CDR3 protein is CASSYSREETQYF. CDR3 in DNA: TGTGCCAGCAGCTACTCTCGGGAAGAGACCCAGTACTTC.

This chain links TRBV24-1 with TRBJ2-7; maybe TRBD2 (5 bases). Germline loops: CDR1 KGHDR, CDR2 SFDVKD. Trimming pared 6 bases from V and 6 bases from J, leaving 11 bases between. The CDR3 has 12 residues. The chain's CDR3 is CATSTGSGEQYF. CDR3 nucleotides: TGTGCCACCAGTACGGGGTCCGGCGAGCAGTACTTC.

The genes are TRBV6-5 and TRBJ1-2; D is uncertain. Per germline, CDR1 MNHEY and CDR2 SVGAGI. This CDR3 contains 13 residues. The V end was cut by 0 bases, the J end by 3 bases, with 5 bases between. The CDR3: CASSYSRDYGYTF. In nucleotides, the CDR3 is TGTGCCAGCAGTTACTCTCGTGACTATGGCTACACCTTC.

This chain connects TRBV7-2 to TRBJ1-2; 7 positions match TRBD1. The V gene's germline CDR1 is SGHTA and CDR2 FQGNSA. This CDR3 spans 15 amino acids. J was trimmed by 7 bases and V by 5 bases; bases with no gene match: 13. CDR3 nucleotide sequence: TGTGCCAGCAGCCCCCCCGAGACAGGGATAATTGGCTACACCTTC. Amino acids: CASSPPETGIIGYTF.

This clone was seen only a few times. The chain uses TRBV30 and TRBJ1-2; the match to TRBD1 covers 10 bases. This CDR3 contains 15 residues. The V segment lost 1 base and the J segment 3 bases; nucleotides outside the gene matches: 5. Germline V gives CDR1 GTSNPN, CDR2 SVGIG (reference sequence). CDR3 sequence reads: CAWSDQDRGYYGYTF. CDR3 DNA sequence: TGTGCCTGGAGTGACCAGGACAGGGGGTACTATGGCTACACCTTC.

V and J are TRBV11-2 and TRBJ2-7; TRBD2 aligns across 11 bases. Germline values: CDR1 SGHAT, CDR2 FQNNGV. CDR3 length equals 15 residues. The V segment lost 3 bases and the J segment 7 bases; nucleotides outside the gene matches: 8. The CDR3 bases are TGTGCCAGCAGCTTCCTAGCGGGGGGAGACTTTGAGCAGTACTTC. Its translation: CASSFLAGGDFEQYF. The full variable domain, in which reference TRBV11-2 and TRBJ2-7 provide the parts outside the CDR3, is EAGVAQSPRYKIIEKRQSVAFWCNPISGHATLYWYQQILGQGPKLLIQFQNNGVVDDSQLPKDRFSAERLKGVDSTLKIQPAKLEDSAVYLCASSFLAGGDFEQYFGPGTRLTVT.